The next 25 T cell receptor beta chains were all read from a single sample in a study of shared clonotypes between healthy human individuals. In the naive CD8 group, cells lacked CD45RO and were positively selected for CCR7, so terminally differentiated effector memory CD45RA+ cells were left out. The assay was immunoSEQ multiplex PCR, and TCRdb's table has in-frame clones only and misses some. The sample consists of just over 2,000,000 clones, approximately 94% of them appearing once. Sequencing was performed on naive CD8+ T cells sorted from blood. The receptors shown here come from a man aged 18 to 30 in good health.

This chain joins TRBV30 and TRBJ2-7; D may correspond to TRBD1 or TRBD2 (7 bases each). Germline lookup yields CDR1 GTSNPN and CDR2 SVGIG (reference sequence). Trimming cost V 5 bases and J 6 bases, with 23 bases left between them. The CDR3 is 15 amino acids. CDR3 in amino acids: CAWGGGDSLGLEQYF. DNA of the CDR3: TGTGCCTGGGGGGGAGGGGACAGTCTCGGTCTCGAGCAGTACTTC.

V gene TRBV25-1 combines with J gene TRBJ2-1; TRBD1 aligns across 8 bases. This CDR3 region has 15 residues. The germline V gene encodes CDR1 MGHDK and CDR2 SYGVNS. V shed 2 bases and J 7 bases; nucleotides not matched to a gene: 7. CDR3 DNA sequence: TGTGCCAGCAGTGAAATCCAGGGGGCCATGAATGAGCAGTTCTTC. It yields the protein CASSEIQGAMNEQFF.

With regard to this clone: Distinct nucleotide sequences in the sample also encode this CDR3. This chain links TRBV13 with TRBJ2-2; no clear D gene. The ends were cut back, 1 base at V and 1 base at J, with 4 bases in the middle. Germline V gene sequence: CDR1 PRHDT, CDR2 FYEKMQ (reference sequence). CDR3 size: 14 residues. CDR3 region: CASSLELNTGELFF. The CDR3 nucleotides read TGTGCCAGCAGCTTAGAGTTGAACACCGGGGAGCTGTTTTTT.

J is TRBJ2-2 and V is TRBV10-3; D perhaps matches TRBD2 (6 bases). In germline, CDR1 is ENHRY, CDR2 SYGVKD. The V end was cut by 0 bases, the J end by 2 bases, with 13 bases between. CDR3 length equals 17 residues. The CDR3 DNA is TGTGCCATCAGTGAGTCGAGGTCCGGACTAAACACCGGGGAGCTGTTTTTT. As protein: CAISESRSGLNTGELFF.

V usage is TRBV6-1 and J usage is TRBJ1-2; D unresolved. Per germline, CDR1 MNHNS and CDR2 SASEGT. V was clipped by 4 bases and J by 4 bases, with 16 bases between them. The CDR3 covers 15 residues. In DNA form, the CDR3 reads TGTGCCAGCAGTGTGGCCGGAATACAAGGCTATGGCTACACCTTC. Translation gives CASSVAGIQGYGYTF.

J is TRBJ2-1 and V is TRBV7-8, with D possibly matching TRBD2 (5 bases). V lost 0 bases and J 10 bases, leaving 10 bases between the germline ends. The CDR3 has 13 amino acids. Germline V gene lookup returns CDR1 SGHVS and CDR2 FQNEAQ. CDR3 bases: TGTGCCAGCAGCTTAGCGCTTGGCGGGGAGCAGTTCTTC. Its translation is CASSLALGGEQFF. Variable domain in full (rest from reference TRBV7-8 and TRBJ2-1): GAGVSQSPRYKVAKRGQDVALRCDPISGHVSLFWYQQALGQGPEFLTYFQNEAQLDKSGLPSDRFFAERPEGSVSTLKIQRTQQEDSAVYLCASSLALGGEQFFGPGTRLTVL.

The chain couples TRBV4-1 to TRBJ2-5; 7 positions agree with TRBD2. The CDR3 is made up of 16 amino acids. CDR1 MGHRA and CDR2 YSYEKL come from the germline V gene. Trimming at V came to 2 bases and at J to 2 bases, leaving 8 bases not matched to a gene. The DNA of the CDR3 is TGCGCCAGCAGCCAATCCGGGGAGGGCAGTCAAGAGACCCAGTACTTC. It specifies CASSQSGEGSQETQYF.

This sequence joins TRBV9 and TRBJ2-7; a possible D gene is TRBD1 (5 bases). CDR3 length: 15 residues. The germline V gene has CDR1 SGDLS and CDR2 YYNGEE. V lost 0 bases, J lost 3 bases, and 13 bases lay in between. Here the CDR3 DNA reads TGTGCCAGCAGCGTAGAAGTAGGGCAGGGCTACGAGCAGTACTTC. This sequence encodes CASSVEVGQGYEQYF.

The chain links TRBV7-9 to TRBJ1-2, with TRBD1 as a possible D gene (5 bases). With 0 bases removed from V and 6 bases from J, the gap between germline ends came to 8 bases. Germline CDR1 SEHNR, CDR2 FQNEAQ (reference sequence). CDR3 size: 13 residues. CDR3 amino acids: CASSLAWGDGYTF. The DNA for the CDR3 is TGTGCCAGCAGCTTAGCATGGGGCGATGGCTACACCTTC.

This chain links TRBV13 with TRBJ2-5; 12 bases agree with TRBD2. Germline assignment: CDR1 PRHDT and CDR2 FYEKMQ (reference sequence). The V segment lost 5 bases and the J segment 0 bases; nucleotides outside the gene matches: 7. The CDR3 extends over 17 amino acids. In DNA, the CDR3 is TGTGCCAGCAGCCTGACTAGCGGGGGTCCGTACCAAGAGACCCAGTACTTC. Protein sequence: CASSLTSGGPYQETQYF.

The CDR3 DNA sequence: TGCAGCGTTGAAGCCGACAGGGGCGCTAACACTCCCTACGAGCAGTACTTC. Amino acid sequence: CSVEADRGANTPYEQYF. The rearrangement joins TRBV29-1 to TRBJ2-7; TRBD1 matches at 8 bases. V shed 1 base, J shed 2 bases, and the junction held 13 bases outside the gene matches. CDR3 size: 17 residues. Germline V gives CDR1 SQVTM, CDR2 ANQGSEA.

This clone appeared once. The gene calls are TRBV27 and TRBJ2-2, with a weak D call TRBD1 (5 bases). V was clipped by 8 bases and J by 4 bases, with 14 bases between them. The CDR3 has 14 residues. CDR1 is MNHEY, CDR2 SMNVEV, per germline (reference sequence). The chain's CDR3 is CASSTVMTTGELFF. CDR3 bases: TGTGCCAGCTCGACAGTTATGACCACCGGGGAGCTGTTTTTT.

The CDR3 region has the DNA TGTGCCAGCACCTTCTGGACAGGGATTAATTCACCCCTCCACTTT. It codes for CASTFWTGINSPLHF. This chain connects TRBV7-9 to TRBJ1-6; 8 nucleotides match TRBD1. V was clipped by 7 bases and J by 6 bases; unmatched bases: 8. CDR1 is SEHNR and CDR2 is FQNEAQ in the germline V gene (reference sequence). The CDR3 has 15 residues.

V is TRBV5-6 and J is TRBJ1-2, with D hard to call. Per germline, CDR1 SGHDT and CDR2 YYEEEE. V was pared by 6 bases and J by 4 bases, with 10 bases between. CDR3 size: 12 residues. CDR3 DNA sequence: TGTGCCAGCAAAACAAAGTCCTATGGCTACACCTTC. Encoded protein: CASKTKSYGYTF.

CDR3 DNA: TGTGCCAGCAGCGAGCCCCCGGGACAGGGGACCTACGAGCAGTACTTC. Translating it yields CASSEPPGQGTYEQYF. J is TRBJ2-7 and V is TRBV5-4, with TRBD1 identical over 10 bases. This CDR3 comprises 16 residues. Germline values: CDR1 SGHNT, CDR2 YYREEE (reference sequence). J lost 2 bases, V lost 4 bases, and 9 bases had no gene match.

V is TRBV4-1 and J is TRBJ2-1; 7 bases agree with TRBD2. This CDR3 is built from 16 residues. Germline V gene data show CDR1 as MGHRA and CDR2 as YSYEKL. Trimming cost V 0 bases and J 3 bases; bases outside gene matches: 5. The CDR3 loop is CASSQEWLAVYNEQFF. The CDR3, as DNA: TGCGCCAGCAGCCAAGAGTGGCTAGCGGTCTACAATGAGCAGTTCTTC.

Written as DNA, the CDR3 is TGCAGCGTTGAAATCGTACCGGGACATCCCAATGAGCAGTTCTTC. Amino acids: CSVEIVPGHPNEQFF. The chain couples TRBV29-1 to TRBJ2-1; tentative D call: TRBD1 (6 bases). This CDR3 region has 15 residues. Germline-derived CDR1 and CDR2 are SQVTM and ANQGSEA. V lost 2 bases and J 6 bases, leaving 17 bases between the germline ends.

The rearrangement joins TRBV2 to TRBJ2-7; 9 positions agree with TRBD1. V shed 1 base, J shed 4 bases, and the junction held 8 bases outside the gene matches. The germline gives CDR1 SNHLY, CDR2 FYNNEI. This CDR3 region has 16 residues. The CDR3 reads CASSEVRGQGWYEQYF. Written as DNA, the CDR3 is TGTGCCAGCAGTGAAGTTAGAGGACAGGGGTGGTACGAGCAGTACTTC.

The V and J genes are TRBV6-5 and TRBJ2-3; 7 bases map to TRBD1. V shed 2 bases, J shed 2 bases, and the junction held 7 bases outside the gene matches. CDR3 length: 16 residues. Germline V gives CDR1 MNHEY, CDR2 SVGAGI. CDR3 sequence (DNA): TGTGCCAGCAGTTACCAAGGGGGCCGGGACACAGATACGCAGTATTTT. Translation: CASSYQGGRDTDTQYF.

The J gene is TRBJ2-4, the V gene TRBV5-6; 10 nucleotides line up with TRBD2. V lost 4 bases and J lost 6; bases outside the gene matches: 16. The germline V gene has CDR1 SGHDT and CDR2 YYEEEE. The CDR3 covers 18 residues. The CDR3 DNA sequence: TGTGCCAGCAGCCCGACATACACTAGCGGGATGCCACTAAACATTCAGTACTTC. Translation: CASSPTYTSGMPLNIQYF.

A single count supports this clone. The chain couples TRBV10-2 to TRBJ2-2, with TRBD2 matching over 10 bases. J was trimmed by 2 bases and V by 6 bases; bases with no gene match: 9. The CDR3 is 17 residues long. Germline-derived CDR1 and CDR2 are WSHSY and SAAADI. In DNA form, the CDR3 reads TGCGCCAGCAGGCCGACTAGCGGGCCGAGAAACACCGGGGAGCTGTTTTTT. This sequence encodes CASRPTSGPRNTGELFF.

The chain carries TRBV4-3 and TRBJ1-2, with 7 bases fitting TRBD1. The CDR3 is 17 amino acids. V shed 4 bases, J shed 8 bases, and the junction held 19 bases outside the gene matches. The germline V gene has CDR1 LGHNA and CDR2 YSLEER. In DNA form, the CDR3 reads TGCGCCAGCAGCCCAGGATACCTAACAGGGGTTCGGTCCGGCTACACCTTC. Translated, it gives CASSPGYLTGVRSGYTF.

The chain joins TRBV5-8 to TRBJ2-1, with D uncertain. The length of the CDR3 is 14 residues. Trimming stripped 0 bases from V and 3 bases from J, with 7 bases between. Germline V gene data show CDR1 as SGHTS and CDR2 as YDEGEE. CDR3 sequence: CASSLGLVYNEQFF. CDR3 bases: TGTGCCAGCAGCTTGGGACTCGTCTACAATGAGCAGTTCTTC.

The J gene is TRBJ2-1, the V gene TRBV10-1; D is possibly TRBD2 (5 bases). Germline-derived CDR1 and CDR2 are WNHNN and SYGVQD (reference sequence). The V end lost 2 bases, the J end lost 0 bases, and 8 bases lay between the germline ends. The CDR3 consists of 15 residues. The CDR3 region has the DNA TGCGCCAGCAGTGAGAGCGGAACCTCCTACAATGAGCAGTTCTTC. The encoded protein is CASSESGTSYNEQFF.

The J gene is TRBJ1-1, the V gene TRBV10-2; TRBD1 matches at 9 bases. Unmatched junction bases numbered 13, after V lost 10 bases and J lost 4 bases. The CDR3 loop spans 15 amino acids. Germline V gives CDR1 WSHSY, CDR2 SAAADI. The CDR3 here is CATGDRDEGGTEAFF. CDR3 bases: TGCGCCACCGGGGACAGGGATGAGGGAGGCACTGAAGCTTTCTTT.